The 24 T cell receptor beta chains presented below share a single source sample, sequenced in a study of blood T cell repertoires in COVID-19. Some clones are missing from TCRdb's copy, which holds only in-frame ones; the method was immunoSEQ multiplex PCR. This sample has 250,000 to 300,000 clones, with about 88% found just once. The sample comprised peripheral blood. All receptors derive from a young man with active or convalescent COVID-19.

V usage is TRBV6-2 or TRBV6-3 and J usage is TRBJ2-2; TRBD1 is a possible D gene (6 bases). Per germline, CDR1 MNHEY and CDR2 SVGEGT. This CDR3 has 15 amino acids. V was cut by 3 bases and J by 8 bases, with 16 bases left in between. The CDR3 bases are TGTGCCAGCAGTTATCCCGGACAGCTCGGGGGGGAGCTGTTTTTT. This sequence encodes CASSYPGQLGGELFF.

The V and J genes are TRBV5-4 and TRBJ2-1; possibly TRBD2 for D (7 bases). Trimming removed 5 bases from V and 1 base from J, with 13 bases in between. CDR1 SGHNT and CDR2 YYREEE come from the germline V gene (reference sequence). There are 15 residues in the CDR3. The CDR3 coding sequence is TGTGCCAGCAGGCTAGGGGGGGGTTCCTACAATGAGCAGTTCTTC. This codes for CASRLGGGSYNEQFF.

CDR3 sequence (DNA): TGTGCCAGCAGCGTAGCCGGGACTAGCGGGAGCACAGATACGCAGTATTTT. This encodes CASSVAGTSGSTDTQYF. V gene TRBV9 combines with J gene TRBJ2-3, with TRBD2 identical over 12 bases. Germline V lookup: CDR1 SGDLS, CDR2 YYNGEE. Unmatched junction bases numbered 2, after V lost 0 bases and J lost 0 bases. This CDR3 contains 17 residues.

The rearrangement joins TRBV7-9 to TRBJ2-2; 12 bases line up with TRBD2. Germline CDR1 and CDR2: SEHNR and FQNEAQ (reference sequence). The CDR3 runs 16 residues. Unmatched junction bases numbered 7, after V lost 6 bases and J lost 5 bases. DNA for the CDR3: TGTGCCAGCAGGTCTAGCGGGGGGGCCAGGACCGGGGAGCTGTTTTTT. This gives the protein CASRSSGGARTGELFF.

As DNA, the CDR3 is TGTGCCAGCAGGCTGATCCAGGGAAGCCATGCTTTCTTT. Amino acids: CASRLIQGSHAFF. The chain combines TRBV6-5 with TRBJ1-1; D is perhaps TRBD1 (5 bases). The CDR3 is 13 residues long. V lost 6 bases and J lost 11, with 19 bases in between. Per germline, CDR1 MNHEY and CDR2 SVGAGI.

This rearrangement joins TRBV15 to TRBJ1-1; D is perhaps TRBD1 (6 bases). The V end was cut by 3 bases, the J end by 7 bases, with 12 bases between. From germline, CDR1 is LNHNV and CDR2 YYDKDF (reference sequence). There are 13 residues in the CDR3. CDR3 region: CATSSATRGEAFF. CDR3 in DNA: TGTGCCACCAGCAGTGCAACCAGGGGTGAAGCTTTCTTT.

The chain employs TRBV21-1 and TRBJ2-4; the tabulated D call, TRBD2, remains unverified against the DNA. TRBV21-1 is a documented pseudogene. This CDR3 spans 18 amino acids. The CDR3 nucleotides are TGTGCCAGCAAGTCGGCTAGCGGGGGGCACCTAGCCAAAAACATTCAGTACTTC. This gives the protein CASKSASGGHLAKNIQYF.

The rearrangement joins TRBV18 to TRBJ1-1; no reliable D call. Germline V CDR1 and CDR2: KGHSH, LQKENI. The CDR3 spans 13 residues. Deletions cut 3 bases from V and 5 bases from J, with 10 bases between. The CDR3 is CASSPVPGTEAFF. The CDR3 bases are TGTGCCAGCTCACCTGTCCCCGGGACTGAAGCTTTCTTT.

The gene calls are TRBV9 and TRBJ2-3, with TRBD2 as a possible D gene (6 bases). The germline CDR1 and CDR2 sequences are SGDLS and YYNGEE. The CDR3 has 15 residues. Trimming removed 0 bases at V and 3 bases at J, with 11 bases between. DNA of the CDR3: TGTGCCAGCAGCGTAGGCGGGGCTGATACAGATACGCAGTATTTT. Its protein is CASSVGGADTDTQYF.

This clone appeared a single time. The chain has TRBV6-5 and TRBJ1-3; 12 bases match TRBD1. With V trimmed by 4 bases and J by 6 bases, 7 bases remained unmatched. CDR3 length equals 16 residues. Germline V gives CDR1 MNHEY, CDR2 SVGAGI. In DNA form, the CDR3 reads TGTGCCAGCAGTTCTACGGGGACAGGGGGCTTAAACACCATATATTTT. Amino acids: CASSSTGTGGLNTIYF.

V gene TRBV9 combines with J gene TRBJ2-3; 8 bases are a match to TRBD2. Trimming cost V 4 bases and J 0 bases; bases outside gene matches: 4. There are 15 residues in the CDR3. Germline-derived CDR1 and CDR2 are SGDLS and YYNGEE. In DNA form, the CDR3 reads TGTGCCAGCAGCCCCAGCGGGGGTAGCACAGATACGCAGTATTTT. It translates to CASSPSGGSTDTQYF. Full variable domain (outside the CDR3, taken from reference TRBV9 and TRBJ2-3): DSGVTQTPKHLITATGQRVTLRCSPRSGDLSVYWYQQSLDQGLQFLIQYYNGEERAKGNILERFSAQQFPDLHSELNLSSLELGDSALYFCASSPSGGSTDTQYFGPGTRLTVL.

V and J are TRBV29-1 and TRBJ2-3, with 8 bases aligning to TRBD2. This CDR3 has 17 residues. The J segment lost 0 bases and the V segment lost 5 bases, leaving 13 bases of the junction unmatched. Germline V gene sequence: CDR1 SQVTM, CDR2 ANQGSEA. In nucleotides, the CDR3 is TGCAGCGTTAGGGAGGGCGGGGGGTTAATTAGCACAGATACGCAGTATTTT. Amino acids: CSVREGGGLISTDTQYF.

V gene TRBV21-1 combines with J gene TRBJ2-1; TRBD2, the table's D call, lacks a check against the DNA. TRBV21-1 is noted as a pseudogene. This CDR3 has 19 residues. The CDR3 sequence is CASSKLKGTSGGACNEQFF. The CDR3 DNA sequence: TGTGCCAGCAGCAAATTAAAAGGGACTAGCGGGGGGGCATGCAATGAGCAGTTCTTC.

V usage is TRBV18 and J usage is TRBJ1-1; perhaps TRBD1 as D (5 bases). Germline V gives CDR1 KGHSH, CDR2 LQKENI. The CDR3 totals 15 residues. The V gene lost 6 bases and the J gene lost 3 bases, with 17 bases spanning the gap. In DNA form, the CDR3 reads TGTGCCAGCTCGGGGCTGTCCGGTCGGGACACTGAAGCTTTCTTT. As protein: CASSGLSGRDTEAFF.

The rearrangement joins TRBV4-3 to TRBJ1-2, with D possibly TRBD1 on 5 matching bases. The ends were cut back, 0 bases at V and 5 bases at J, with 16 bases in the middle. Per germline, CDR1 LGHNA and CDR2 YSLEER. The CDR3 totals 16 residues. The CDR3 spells CASSQDGAPGVYGYTF. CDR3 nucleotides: TGCGCCAGCAGCCAAGATGGGGCACCTGGGGTGTATGGCTACACCTTC.

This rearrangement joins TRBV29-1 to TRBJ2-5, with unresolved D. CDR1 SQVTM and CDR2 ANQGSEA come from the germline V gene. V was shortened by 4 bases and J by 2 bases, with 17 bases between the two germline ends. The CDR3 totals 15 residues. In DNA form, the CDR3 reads TGCAGCGTTGGCAAGACTCGGAAGGTGCAAGAGACCCAGTACTTC. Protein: CSVGKTRKVQETQYF.

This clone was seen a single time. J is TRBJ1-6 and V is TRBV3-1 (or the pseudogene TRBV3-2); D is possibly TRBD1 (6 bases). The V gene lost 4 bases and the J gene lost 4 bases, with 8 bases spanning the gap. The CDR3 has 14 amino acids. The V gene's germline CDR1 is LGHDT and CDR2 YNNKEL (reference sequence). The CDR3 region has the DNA TGTGCCAGCAGCCTGACAGGTTATAATTCACCCCTCCACTTT. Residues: CASSLTGYNSPLHF.

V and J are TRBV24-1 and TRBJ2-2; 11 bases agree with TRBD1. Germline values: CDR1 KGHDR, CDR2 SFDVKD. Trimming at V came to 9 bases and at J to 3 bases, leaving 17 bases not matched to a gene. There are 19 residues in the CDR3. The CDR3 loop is CATPFKDRGLTNDTGELFF. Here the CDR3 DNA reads TGTGCCACCCCGTTCAAGGACAGGGGGCTCACCAACGACACCGGGGAGCTGTTTTTT.

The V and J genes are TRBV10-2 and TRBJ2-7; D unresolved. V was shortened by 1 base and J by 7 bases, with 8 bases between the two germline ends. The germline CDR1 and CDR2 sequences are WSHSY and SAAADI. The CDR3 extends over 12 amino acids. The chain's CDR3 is CASSEFGWEQYF. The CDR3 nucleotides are TGCGCCAGCAGTGAGTTCGGGTGGGAGCAGTACTTC.

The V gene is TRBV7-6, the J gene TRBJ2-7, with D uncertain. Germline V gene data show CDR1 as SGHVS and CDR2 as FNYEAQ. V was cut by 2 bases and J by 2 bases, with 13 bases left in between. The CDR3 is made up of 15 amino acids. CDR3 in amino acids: CASSLSGPGPYEQYF. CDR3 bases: TGTGCCAGCAGCTTATCAGGCCCCGGTCCCTACGAGCAGTACTTC.

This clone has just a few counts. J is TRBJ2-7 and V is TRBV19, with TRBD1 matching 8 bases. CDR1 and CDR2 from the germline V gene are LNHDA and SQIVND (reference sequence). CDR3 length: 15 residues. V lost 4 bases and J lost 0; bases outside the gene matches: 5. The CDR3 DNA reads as TGTGCCAGTAGTAAAAAAGGACAGGGCTCCTACGAGCAGTACTTC. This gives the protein CASSKKGQGSYEQYF.

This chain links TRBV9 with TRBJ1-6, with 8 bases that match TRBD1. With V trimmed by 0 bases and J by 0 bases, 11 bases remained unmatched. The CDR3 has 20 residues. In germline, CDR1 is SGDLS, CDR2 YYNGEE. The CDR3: CASSVVGDRSIGSYNSPLHF. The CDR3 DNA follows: TGTGCCAGCAGCGTAGTGGGGGACAGGTCCATAGGCTCCTATAATTCACCCCTCCACTTT.

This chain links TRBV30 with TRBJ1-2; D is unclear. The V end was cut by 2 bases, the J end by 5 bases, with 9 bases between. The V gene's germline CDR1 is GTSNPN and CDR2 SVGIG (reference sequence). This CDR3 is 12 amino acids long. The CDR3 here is CAWSKQRYGYTF. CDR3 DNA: TGTGCCTGGAGTAAACAGAGATATGGCTACACCTTC.

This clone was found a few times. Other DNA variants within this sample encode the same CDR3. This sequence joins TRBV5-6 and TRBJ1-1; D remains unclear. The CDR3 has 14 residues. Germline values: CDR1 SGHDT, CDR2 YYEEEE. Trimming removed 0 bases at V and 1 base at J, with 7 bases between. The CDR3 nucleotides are TGTGCCAGCAGCTTGGTGGGAGAGAACACTGAAGCTTTCTTT. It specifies CASSLVGENTEAFF.